What follows are 7 T cell receptor beta chains derived from one specimen sequenced in a study of technical replicates of blood from several donors. TCRdb's table, derived via immunoSEQ multiplex PCR, lists solely in-frame clones and lacks some. Counted here are 70,000 to 90,000 clones, approximately 94% occurring once; the ten biggest clones make up about 0.35%. The sample consisted of T cells isolated from PBMCs. These receptors were taken from a human donor in good health.

V usage is TRBV14 and J usage is TRBJ2-1; 9 nucleotides align to TRBD2. V gave up 3 bases and J gave up 8 bases; unmatched junction bases: 11. Germline CDR1 and CDR2: SGHDN and FVKESK. The CDR3 contains 16 residues. In DNA form, the CDR3 reads TGTGCCAGCAGCCATAGAATCATCGGACTAGCGCATGAGCAGTTCTTC. Residues: CASSHRIIGLAHEQFF.

This chain uses TRBV4-2 with TRBJ2-5, with 9 bases lining up with TRBD2. J was trimmed by 5 bases and V by 4 bases; bases with no gene match: 14. CDR1 and CDR2 from the germline V gene are LGHNA and YNFKEQ. This CDR3 is 17 amino acids long. CDR3 coding DNA: TGTGCCAGCAGCCCGGAATTTAGCGGGAGTGAGGCGGAGACCCAGTACTTC. Its translation is CASSPEFSGSEAETQYF.

This chain uses TRBV7-3 with TRBJ2-3, with a possible D match to TRBD2 (5 bases). The ends were cut back, 5 bases at V and 4 bases at J, with 16 bases in the middle. The CDR3 runs to 15 residues. Germline V gene sequence: CDR1 SGHTA, CDR2 FQGTGA. In nucleotides, the CDR3 is TGTGCCAGCAGCCCCTCAGACTACGTCCCAGATACGCAGTATTTT. Its translation is CASSPSDYVPDTQYF.

The CDR3 sequence is CAWSVSRGSDEQYF. CDR3 nucleotide sequence: TGTGCCTGGAGTGTATCCCGGGGAAGCGACGAGCAGTACTTC. V gene TRBV30 combines with J gene TRBJ2-7, with D maybe TRBD2 (5 bases). The germline V and J ends were trimmed by 0 bases and 5 bases, with 14 bases remaining between them. The germline gives CDR1 GTSNPN, CDR2 SVGIG (reference sequence). The CDR3 runs 14 residues.

The chain joins TRBV28 to TRBJ1-4; a possible D gene is TRBD1 (5 bases). CDR1 and CDR2 from the germline V gene are MDHEN and SYDVKM. The CDR3 spans 13 residues. With 8 bases removed from V and 10 bases from J, the gap between germline ends came to 17 bases. The CDR3 is CASHGTRLGKLFF. CDR3 in DNA: TGTGCCAGCCACGGGACTCGGTTAGGAAAACTGTTTTTT.

The chain joins TRBV6-1 to TRBJ2-5, with no clear D. Trimming shortened V by 9 bases and J by 5 bases, and 13 bases separated the two germline ends. The CDR3 has 12 residues. CDR1 and CDR2 (germline): MNHNS, SASEGT. DNA for the CDR3: TGTGCCAGAAACCCGGAGAGGGAGACCCAGTACTTC. Protein: CARNPERETQYF.

The V and J genes are TRBV7-6 and TRBJ1-5; the D gene is possibly TRBD1 (6 bases). CDR3 length: 16 residues. Trimming took off 6 bases at V and 1 base at J, with 16 bases between the two ends. The V gene's germline CDR1 is SGHVS and CDR2 FNYEAQ. The CDR3 bases are TGTGCCAGCAGTCATAGTTTCAGGGGAAGCAATCAGCCCCAGCATTTT. It codes for CASSHSFRGSNQPQHF.